The 24 T cell receptor beta chains below were found in one sample sequenced in a study of shared clonotypes between healthy human individuals. The table came from immunoSEQ multiplex PCR; TCRdb's copy has only in-frame clones and leaves some out. The sample includes 2 million to 2.5 million clones, approximately 90% of them seen just once. Sequencing used naive CD4+ T cells from PBMCs. Noted subset: CD45RA+ positively selected. The receptor source for this set is a man between 18 and 35 years old in good health. Some clones in this sample may be carry-over from other donors' samples.

V gene TRBV19 combines with J gene TRBJ2-2; 13 nucleotides match TRBD2. The germline V gene has CDR1 LNHDA and CDR2 SQIVND (reference sequence). The CDR3 covers 21 residues. J was trimmed by 3 bases and V by 5 bases; bases with no gene match: 18. The CDR3 loop reads CASSARIPGLAGRDDTGELFF. CDR3 bases: TGTGCCAGTAGTGCCCGCATTCCGGGACTAGCGGGAAGGGATGACACCGGGGAGCTGTTTTTT.

This rearrangement joins TRBV19 to TRBJ2-1; 8 bases align to TRBD2. V lost 6 bases to trimming and J lost 0 bases; unmatched junction nucleotides: 10. Germline V gives CDR1 LNHDA, CDR2 SQIVND (reference sequence). This CDR3 is built from 17 residues. CDR3 DNA: TGTGCCAGTAGCCTCGCTAGCGGGCTGGGCTCCTACAATGAGCAGTTCTTC. It translates to CASSLASGLGSYNEQFF.

CDR3 DNA: TGTGCCAGCTCACCTAGACAGGGTGACTTCAACGAGCAGTACTTC. It specifies CASSPRQGDFNEQYF. This chain joins TRBV18 and TRBJ2-7; TRBD1 matches at 7 bases. V shed 3 bases, J shed 5 bases, and the junction held 10 bases outside the gene matches. This CDR3 has 15 amino acids. Germline V gives CDR1 KGHSH, CDR2 LQKENI.

V gene TRBV19 combines with J gene TRBJ2-3, with D hard to call. CDR3 length: 14 amino acids. V was clipped by 5 bases and J by 0 bases, with 9 bases between them. CDR1 and CDR2 from the germline V gene are LNHDA and SQIVND (reference sequence). CDR3 nucleotide sequence: TGTGCCAGTAGTTCCCATGGGAGCACAGATACGCAGTATTTT. Translation gives CASSSHGSTDTQYF.

The chain recombines TRBV10-3 with TRBJ2-7; 15 bases align to TRBD2. The ends lost 6 bases at V and 4 bases at J; junction bases unmatched: 10. Germline-derived CDR1 and CDR2 are ENHRY and SYGVKD. The CDR3 contains 17 residues. The CDR3 here is CAIRAGTSGRKIYEQYF. The CDR3 coding sequence is TGTGCCATCAGGGCCGGGACTAGCGGGAGGAAGATTTACGAGCAGTACTTC.

The chain couples TRBV5-1 to TRBJ2-7, with TRBD2 matching over 11 bases. The germline V gene has CDR1 SGHRS and CDR2 YFSETQ. This CDR3 is built from 17 residues. Losses at the gene ends were 4 bases for V and 1 base for J; bases not matched to a gene: 10. This CDR3 reads CASSRRVAGGMSYEQYF. CDR3 sequence (DNA): TGCGCCAGCAGCCGAAGAGTAGCGGGAGGGATGTCCTACGAGCAGTACTTC.

This clone was counted once. Other DNA variants within this sample encode the same CDR3. In DNA form, the CDR3 reads TGTGCCAGCAGCTTAGGGCAGGTCCAAGAGACCCAGTACTTC. Protein product: CASSLGQVQETQYF. The chain couples TRBV5-4 to TRBJ2-5; D gene ambiguous. CDR1 and CDR2 (germline): SGHNT, YYREEE (reference sequence). This CDR3 contains 14 residues. Trimming pared 2 bases from V and 1 base from J, leaving 9 bases between.

This chain uses TRBV6-6 with TRBJ2-5; 12 bases are a match to TRBD2. The better agreement between TRBJ2-7 and the DNA end casts doubt on the J call. The CDR3 contains 15 residues. From germline, CDR1 is MNHNY and CDR2 SVGAGI (reference sequence). The chain's CDR3 is CASSGGLAGPYEQYF. As DNA, the CDR3 is TGTGCCAGCAGTGGCGGACTAGCGGGACCCTACGAGCAGTACTTC.

A note on this clone: Other DNA sequences within the sample encode an identical CDR3. The chain has TRBV5-1 and TRBJ2-5; D not resolved. Germline CDR1 and CDR2: SGHRS and YFSETQ. The CDR3 sequence is 13 residues long. Between the trimmed V and J ends, which lost 7 bases and 1 base, there was a span of 11 bases. Here the CDR3 DNA reads TGCGCCAGCCGAGTGGGCGGCCAAGAGACCCAGTACTTC. It encodes CASRVGGQETQYF.

V is TRBV28 and J is TRBJ2-1; 9 positions match TRBD2. CDR1 is MDHEN, CDR2 SYDVKM, per germline. With 5 bases clipped from V and 9 bases from J, the junction kept 5 bases outside the gene matches. This CDR3 is 13 amino acids long. Here the CDR3 reads CASSPGLAIEQFF. The CDR3 DNA follows: TGTGCCAGCAGTCCGGGACTAGCAATTGAGCAGTTCTTC.

With respect to this clone: The identical CDR3 is also encoded by other nucleotide sequences in the sample. The chain combines TRBV6-5 with TRBJ2-3; 9 positions agree with TRBD1. Germline-derived CDR1 and CDR2 are MNHEY and SVGAGI. V was clipped by 2 bases and J by 4 bases; unmatched bases: 4. The CDR3 covers 15 residues. CDR3 region: CASSYGTGGADTQYF. The CDR3 coding sequence is TGTGCCAGCAGTTACGGTACAGGGGGCGCAGATACGCAGTATTTT.

The chain links TRBV2 to TRBJ2-3, with 7 positions matching TRBD1. Trimming removed 6 bases from V and 0 bases from J; junction bases left unmatched: 6. The CDR3 contains 15 residues. Germline V gene lookup returns CDR1 SNHLY and CDR2 FYNNEI. This chain's CDR3 is CASRRGQRSTDTQYF. In DNA form, the CDR3 reads TGTGCCAGCAGGAGGGGGCAGCGGAGCACAGATACGCAGTATTTT.

The CDR3 sequence: CASSLFWGRRSEAFF. DNA for the CDR3: TGTGCCAGCAGCTTGTTCTGGGGGCGCCGATCTGAAGCTTTCTTT. The J gene is TRBJ1-1, the V gene TRBV5-6, with D possibly TRBD1 on 6 matching bases. There are 15 residues in the CDR3. V lost 1 base and J lost 6, with 16 bases in between. Germline V gene lookup returns CDR1 SGHDT and CDR2 YYEEEE.

This sequence joins TRBV6-6 and TRBJ2-7, with TRBD2 identical over 12 bases. The germline CDR1 and CDR2 sequences are MNHNY and SVGAGI (reference sequence). This CDR3 region has 14 residues. V was pared by 6 bases and J by 2 bases, with 2 bases of the junction left unmatched. The CDR3 region has the DNA TGTGCCAGCAGGGGACTAGCGGGCCCCTACGAGCAGTACTTC. Amino acid sequence: CASRGLAGPYEQYF.

The genes are TRBV18 and TRBJ2-3; the D is unclear. The CDR3 is 14 amino acids. Trimming removed 5 bases from V and 0 bases from J, with 9 bases in between. Per germline, CDR1 KGHSH and CDR2 LQKENI. The CDR3 DNA sequence: TGTGCCAGCTCATCAACCCTTAGCACAGATACGCAGTATTTT. This codes for CASSSTLSTDTQYF.

The V gene is TRBV2, the J gene TRBJ2-5; the D is unclear. The germline CDR1 and CDR2 sequences are SNHLY and FYNNEI. The CDR3 runs to 15 residues. V shed 1 base and J shed 3 bases, with 12 bases lying between them. CDR3 nucleotide sequence: TGTGCCAGCAGTGAAGGGGTAGGAGCTAAAGAGACCCAGTACTTC. Protein: CASSEGVGAKETQYF.

The rearrangement uses TRBV2 and TRBJ2-1, with D possibly TRBD2 on 6 matching bases. This CDR3 region has 14 residues. Germline CDR1 and CDR2: SNHLY and FYNNEI. With 6 bases removed from V and 3 bases from J, the gap between germline ends came to 12 bases. The CDR3 coding sequence is TGTGCCAGCAGGGGTAGCGGATACTACAATGAGCAGTTCTTC. Its protein product is CASRGSGYYNEQFF.

The chain has TRBV6-1 and TRBJ2-7; D is undetermined. Trimming stripped 7 bases from V and 0 bases from J, with 1 base between. This CDR3 has 10 amino acids. Germline CDR1 and CDR2: MNHNS and SASEGT. This CDR3 reads CASTSYEQYF. As DNA, the CDR3 is TGTGCCAGCACCTCCTACGAGCAGTACTTC.

The gene calls are TRBV7-9 and TRBJ2-1, with no clear D. The V gene lost 3 bases and the J gene lost 5 bases, with 8 bases spanning the gap. Looked up from germline, CDR1 is SEHNR and CDR2 is FQNEAQ (reference sequence). The CDR3 length is 13 residues. Here the CDR3 DNA reads TGTGCCAGCAGCTTTCCCCAGAACAATGAGCAGTTCTTC. This gives the protein CASSFPQNNEQFF.

The chain joins TRBV6-1 to TRBJ1-1; D ambiguous. The V gene's germline CDR1 is MNHNS and CDR2 SASEGT. CDR3 length: 13 amino acids. Between the trimmed V and J ends, which lost 8 bases and 3 bases, there was a span of 13 bases. The CDR3 coding sequence is TGTGCCAGCTTGGTTAGTGCATACACTGAAGCTTTCTTT. Translating gives CASLVSAYTEAFF.

The chain combines TRBV7-3 with TRBJ2-7, with TRBD2 matching over 8 bases. The trim removed 3 bases at V and 2 bases at J, leaving 15 bases unmatched. The V gene's germline CDR1 is SGHTA and CDR2 FQGTGA. The CDR3 length is 18 residues. The CDR3 region is CASSFRFSSGSQPYEQYF. The CDR3 region has the DNA TGTGCCAGCAGCTTTCGATTTTCGAGCGGGAGCCAGCCCTACGAGCAGTACTTC.

The chain recombines TRBV7-9 with TRBJ1-1; D gene uncertain. The germline CDR1 and CDR2 sequences are SEHNR and FQNEAQ (reference sequence). V lost 2 bases and J lost 0, with 10 bases in between. The CDR3 length is 15 residues. CDR3 DNA sequence: TGTGCCAGCAGCTTAATAGGGCTCTTGAACACTGAAGCTTTCTTT. This sequence encodes CASSLIGLLNTEAFF.

The J gene is TRBJ1-1, the V gene TRBV2; D gene unclear. Trimming left V 0 bases short and J 2 bases short, with 10 bases between. The CDR3 has 15 residues. CDR1 and CDR2 (germline): SNHLY, FYNNEI. CDR3 DNA sequence: TGTGCCAGCAGTGAAGCCTCTGCATTTAACACTGAAGCTTTCTTT. Protein sequence: CASSEASAFNTEAFF. The whole variable domain, filled in from reference TRBV2 and TRBJ1-1, reads EPEVTQTPSHQVTQMGQEVILRCVPISNHLYFYWYRQILGQKVEFLVSFYNNEISEKSEIFDDQFSVERPDGSNFTLKIRSTKLEDSAMYFCASSEASAFNTEAFFGQGTRLTVV.

With respect to this clone: The sample has other DNA sequences that encode this CDR3 too. The rearrangement joins TRBV9 to TRBJ2-1; TRBD2 agrees at 7 bases. The CDR3 sequence is 15 residues long. V lost 3 bases to trimming and J lost 1 base; unmatched junction nucleotides: 4. Germline assignment: CDR1 SGDLS and CDR2 YYNGEE. The CDR3 nucleotides read TGTGCCAGCAGCGCCTCTAGCGGATCCTACAATGAGCAGTTCTTC. Residues: CASSASSGSYNEQFF.